This is a list of T cell receptor beta chains from one sample in a study of Graves' ophthalmopathy and Graves' hyperthyroidism. TCRdb processed the multiplex PCR reads anew with MiXCR; each CDR3 protein has one entry. This sample has more than 550,000 distinct CDR3 sequences, with more than 40% found just once. Specimen: peripheral blood. These receptors all stem from an adult man with Graves' ophthalmopathy. Each CDR3 is given with its conserved first and last residue. A D gene is named only where the DNA matches it firmly. Size is omitted from some rows. Given values are once, few, many or a class for expanded clones.

clone size: .; J gene: TRBJ1-4; V gene: TRBV10-3; D gene: TRBD1; CDR3 DNA: TGTGCCGTTAGTTCCGGGACAGGGTTTGCGAGAAAACTGTTTTTT; CDR3 protein: CAVSSGTGFARKLFF
clone size: many; J gene: TRBJ1-5; V gene: TRBV4-3; D gene: .; CDR3 DNA: TGCGCCAGCAGCCAAGTAGCGGGGGATCAGCCCCAGCATTTT; CDR3 protein: CASSQVAGDQPQHF
clone size: many; J gene: TRBJ2-5; V gene: TRBV10-3; D gene: .; CDR3 DNA: TGTGCCATCAGTGCCAGGTCGACACAGGGCGGGACCCAGTACTTC; CDR3 protein: CAISARSTQGGTQYF
clone size: many; J gene: TRBJ1-6; V gene: TRBV20-1; D gene: .; CDR3 DNA: TGCAGTGCTCCTCCGGGCACCTATAATTCACCCCTCCACTTT; CDR3 protein: CSAPPGTYNSPLHF
clone size: .; J gene: TRBJ1-2; V gene: TRBV25-1; D gene: .; CDR3 DNA: TGTGCCAGCAGCAACAGACAGAACTATGGCTACACCTTC; CDR3 protein: CASSNRQNYGYTF
clone size: .; J gene: TRBJ2-2; V gene: TRBV2; D gene: .; CDR3 DNA: TGTGCCATCAGTGAAATGAGCACCGGGGAGCTGTTTTTT; CDR3 protein: CAISEMSTGELFF
clone size: .; J gene: TRBJ2-3; V gene: TRBV9; D gene: .; CDR3 DNA: TGTGCCAGCAGTGAGTACGACGTTACGCAGTATTTT; CDR3 protein: CASSEYDVTQYF
clone size: .; J gene: TRBJ1-1; V gene: TRBV6-4; D gene: .; CDR3 DNA: TGTGCCAGCAGTGTGACAGACAAAGACCTGAACACTGAAGCTTTCTTT; CDR3 protein: CASSVTDKDLNTEAFF
clone size: .; J gene: TRBJ2-6; V gene: TRBV9; D gene: .; CDR3 DNA: TGTGCCAGTACTACAGGGTCTGGGGCCAACGTCCTGACTTTC; CDR3 protein: CASTTGSGANVLTF
clone size: few; J gene: TRBJ2-5; V gene: TRBV10-2; D gene: TRBD1; CDR3 DNA: TGTGCCAGCAGCCACAGGGGGCGCGGAGAGACCCAGTACTTC; CDR3 protein: CASSHRGRGETQYF
clone size: many; J gene: TRBJ1-6; V gene: TRBV2; D gene: TRBD1; CDR3 DNA: TGTGCCAGCAGGGAACAGGGGGCTAATTCACCCCTCCACTTT; CDR3 protein: CASREQGANSPLHF
clone size: .; J gene: TRBJ1-4; V gene: TRBV25-1; D gene: .; CDR3 DNA: TGTGCCAGCAGTTTCTCCTCCCGGGGGGGGAATGAAAAACTGTTTTTT; CDR3 protein: CASSFSSRGGNEKLFF
clone size: few; J gene: TRBJ2-7; V gene: TRBV4-1; D gene: .; CDR3 DNA: TGCGCCAGCAGCCAAGTTTCCCAGGGTTACGAGCAGTACTTC; CDR3 protein: CASSQVSQGYEQYF
clone size: .; J gene: TRBJ1-3; V gene: TRBV7-9; D gene: .; CDR3 DNA: TGTGCCAGCAGCACACTTAGCAGGGTATCTGGAAACACCATATATTTT; CDR3 protein: CASSTLSRVSGNTIYF
clone size: .; J gene: TRBJ2-5; V gene: TRBV6-1; D gene: .; CDR3 DNA: TGTACCAGCAGTGAAGAAGTAGGTGCCCAACAAGAGACCCAGTACTTC; CDR3 protein: CTSSEEVGAQQETQYF
clone size: many; J gene: TRBJ1-1; V gene: TRBV5-1; D gene: .; CDR3 DNA: TGCGCCAGCAGTATGATGGGGTTGAACACTGAAGCTTTCTTT; CDR3 protein: CASSMMGLNTEAFF
clone size: few; J gene: TRBJ1-2; V gene: TRBV29-1; D gene: .; CDR3 DNA: TGCAGCGAGGACGGCTTTGGCTATGGCTACACCTTC; CDR3 protein: CSEDGFGYGYTF
clone size: .; J gene: TRBJ2-6; V gene: TRBV10-3; D gene: .; CDR3 DNA: TGTGCCAGCAGTTACTCCCGCGGGGGGGCCAACGTCCTGACTTTC; CDR3 protein: CASSYSRGGANVLTF
clone size: .; J gene: TRBJ2-2; V gene: TRBV19; D gene: .; CDR3 DNA: TGTGCCAGTAGCGGAATGCAAGGGGGGACCGGGGAGCTGTTTTTT; CDR3 protein: CASSGMQGGTGELFF
clone size: few; J gene: TRBJ1-1; V gene: TRBV2; D gene: TRBD1; CDR3 DNA: TGTGCCAGCAGTTTATCGAGACAGGGCACTGAAGCTTTCTTT; CDR3 protein: CASSLSRQGTEAFF
clone size: .; J gene: TRBJ2-6; V gene: TRBV29-1; D gene: .; CDR3 DNA: TGCAGCGTTGTTCGGACCGGGGACCCTGGGGCCAACGTCCTGACTTTC; CDR3 protein: CSVVRTGDPGANVLTF
clone size: .; J gene: TRBJ2-3; V gene: TRBV29-1; D gene: .; CDR3 DNA: TGCAGCGCCCCCAGTTCTTCTAGCACAGATACGCAGTATTTT; CDR3 protein: CSAPSSSSTDTQYF
clone size: .; J gene: TRBJ1-1; V gene: TRBV6-6; D gene: TRBD1; CDR3 DNA: TGTGCCAGCGACTGGGACAGGGGCACTGAAGCTTTCTTT; CDR3 protein: CASDWDRGTEAFF
clone size: few; J gene: TRBJ1-1; V gene: TRBV30; D gene: .; CDR3 DNA: TGTGCCGGCTTGGGCACTGAAGCTTTCTTT; CDR3 protein: CAGLGTEAFF
clone size: many; J gene: TRBJ2-7; V gene: TRBV2; D gene: TRBD2; CDR3 DNA: TGTGCCAGCAGTGGGGCTAGCGGGAAATACGAGCAGTACTTC; CDR3 protein: CASSGASGKYEQYF
clone size: once; J gene: TRBJ1-4; V gene: TRBV15; D gene: .; CDR3 DNA: TGTGCCACCAGCAGAGATGCGGCTAACGGGGGCAAGGAAAAACTGTTTTTT; CDR3 protein: CATSRDAANGGKEKLFF
clone size: .; J gene: TRBJ1-2; V gene: TRBV19; D gene: TRBD1; CDR3 DNA: TGTGCCAGTACCGAAGTGGGACAGACTTCAATAAAGTATGGCTACACCTTC; CDR3 protein: CASTEVGQTSIKYGYTF
clone size: many; J gene: TRBJ1-1; V gene: TRBV11-2; D gene: .; CDR3 DNA: TGTGCCAGCAGCTTAGTGGCGGGAATGAACACTGAAGCTTTCTTT; CDR3 protein: CASSLVAGMNTEAFF
clone size: many; J gene: TRBJ2-7; V gene: TRBV2; D gene: TRBD2; CDR3 DNA: TGTGCCAGCAGTGTGGCTAGCGGGACACCTAGCTCCTACGAGCAGTACTTC; CDR3 protein: CASSVASGTPSSYEQYF
clone size: many; J gene: TRBJ1-5; V gene: TRBV5-6; D gene: .; CDR3 DNA: TGTGCCAGCAGCTTTATGGGTGGCAATCAGCCCCAGCATTTT; CDR3 protein: CASSFMGGNQPQHF
clone size: many; J gene: TRBJ1-1; V gene: TRBV7-3; D gene: .; CDR3 DNA: TGTGCCAGCAGCAAAGACAGCCTCACTGAAGCTTTCTTT; CDR3 protein: CASSKDSLTEAFF
clone size: many; J gene: TRBJ1-5; V gene: TRBV10-3; D gene: .; CDR3 DNA: TGTGCCATCAGTGTAGGGACCCGCCAGCCCCAGCATTTT; CDR3 protein: CAISVGTRQPQHF
clone size: many; J gene: TRBJ1-1; V gene: TRBV20-1; D gene: .; CDR3 DNA: TGCAGTGCTGCACCCCCTCGGGACACGAACACTGAAGCTTTCTTT; CDR3 protein: CSAAPPRDTNTEAFF
clone size: .; J gene: TRBJ2-2; V gene: TRBV10-3; D gene: .; CDR3 DNA: TGTGCCATCAGCGACAGTTCTGGGGAGCTGTTTTTT; CDR3 protein: CAISDSSGELFF
clone size: few; J gene: TRBJ2-7; V gene: TRBV3-1; D gene: TRBD2; CDR3 DNA: TGTGCCAGCAGTCAGGGGGGAGCGGGAGGCAACGAGCAGTACTTC; CDR3 protein: CASSQGGAGGNEQYF
clone size: many; J gene: TRBJ2-7; V gene: TRBV20-1; D gene: TRBD1; CDR3 DNA: TGCAGTGCTAGAGGGGACAGGGATGAGGGCTACGAGCAGTACTTC; CDR3 protein: CSARGDRDEGYEQYF
clone size: .; J gene: TRBJ1-4; V gene: TRBV7-9; D gene: .; CDR3 DNA: TGTGCCAGCAGCTCGCACCTCCCAGGGGAAAAACTGTTTTTT; CDR3 protein: CASSSHLPGEKLFF
clone size: .; J gene: TRBJ2-7; V gene: TRBV13; D gene: TRBD1; CDR3 DNA: TGTGCCAGCAGTCCGGGACAGGGGGCAGGCGGGAGGGCCGAGGAGCAGTACTTC; CDR3 protein: CASSPGQGAGGRAEEQYF
clone size: many; J gene: TRBJ2-2; V gene: TRBV29-1; D gene: .; CDR3 DNA: TGCAGCGTCGGGCGATTTGGCGGGACGTCCGGGGAGCTGTTTTTT; CDR3 protein: CSVGRFGGTSGELFF
clone size: many; J gene: TRBJ2-7; V gene: TRBV29-1; D gene: .; CDR3 DNA: TGCAGCGTGGAGGGGGGGGCTAACGAGCAGTACTTC; CDR3 protein: CSVEGGANEQYF
clone size: many; J gene: TRBJ1-3; V gene: TRBV12-3/TRBV12-4; D gene: .; CDR3 DNA: TGTGCCAGCAGTTTCCAGGGTCGAGACACCATATATTTT; CDR3 protein: CASSFQGRDTIYF
clone size: many; J gene: TRBJ2-5; V gene: TRBV7-2; D gene: .; CDR3 DNA: TGTGCCAGCAGCTTAGGTGGGGACCGGAAGACCCAGTACTTC; CDR3 protein: CASSLGGDRKTQYF
clone size: many; J gene: TRBJ2-2; V gene: TRBV11-2; D gene: .; CDR3 DNA: TGTGCCAGCAGCCCAGAGGAGGGGGCCCACGGGGAGCTGTTTTTT; CDR3 protein: CASSPEEGAHGELFF